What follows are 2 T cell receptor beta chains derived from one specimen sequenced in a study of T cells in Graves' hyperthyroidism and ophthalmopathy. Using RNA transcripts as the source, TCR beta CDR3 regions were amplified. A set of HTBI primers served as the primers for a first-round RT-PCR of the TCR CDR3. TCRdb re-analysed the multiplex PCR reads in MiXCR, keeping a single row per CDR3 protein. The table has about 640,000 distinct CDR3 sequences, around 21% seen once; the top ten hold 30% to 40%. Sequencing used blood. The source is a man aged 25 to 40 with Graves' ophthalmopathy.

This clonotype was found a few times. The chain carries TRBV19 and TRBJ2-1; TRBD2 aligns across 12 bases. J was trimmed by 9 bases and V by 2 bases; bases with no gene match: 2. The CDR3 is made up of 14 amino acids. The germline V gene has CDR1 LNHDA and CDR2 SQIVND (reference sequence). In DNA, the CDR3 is TGTGCCAGTAGTATAACACTAGCGGGAGGTGAGCAGTTCTTC. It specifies CASSITLAGGEQFF. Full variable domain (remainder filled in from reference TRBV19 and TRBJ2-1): DGGITQSPKYLFRKEGQNVTLSCEQNLNHDAMYWYRQDPGQGLRLIYYSQIVNDFQKGDIAEGYSVSREKKESFPLTVTSAQKNPTAFYLCASSITLAGGEQFFGPGTRLTVL.

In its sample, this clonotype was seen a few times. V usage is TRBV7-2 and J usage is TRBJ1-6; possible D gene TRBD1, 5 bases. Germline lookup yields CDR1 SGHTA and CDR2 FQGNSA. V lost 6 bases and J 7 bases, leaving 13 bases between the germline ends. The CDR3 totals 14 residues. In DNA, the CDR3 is TGTGCCAGCAGACCCGGGACTTCCAATTCACCCCTCCACTTT. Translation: CASRPGTSNSPLHF. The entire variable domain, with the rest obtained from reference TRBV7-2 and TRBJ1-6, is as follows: GAGVSQSPSNKVTEKGKDVELRCDPISGHTALYWYRQSLGQGLEFLIYFQGNSAPDKSGLPSDRFSAERTGGSVSTLTIQRTQQEDSAVYLCASRPGTSNSPLHFGNGTRLTVT.